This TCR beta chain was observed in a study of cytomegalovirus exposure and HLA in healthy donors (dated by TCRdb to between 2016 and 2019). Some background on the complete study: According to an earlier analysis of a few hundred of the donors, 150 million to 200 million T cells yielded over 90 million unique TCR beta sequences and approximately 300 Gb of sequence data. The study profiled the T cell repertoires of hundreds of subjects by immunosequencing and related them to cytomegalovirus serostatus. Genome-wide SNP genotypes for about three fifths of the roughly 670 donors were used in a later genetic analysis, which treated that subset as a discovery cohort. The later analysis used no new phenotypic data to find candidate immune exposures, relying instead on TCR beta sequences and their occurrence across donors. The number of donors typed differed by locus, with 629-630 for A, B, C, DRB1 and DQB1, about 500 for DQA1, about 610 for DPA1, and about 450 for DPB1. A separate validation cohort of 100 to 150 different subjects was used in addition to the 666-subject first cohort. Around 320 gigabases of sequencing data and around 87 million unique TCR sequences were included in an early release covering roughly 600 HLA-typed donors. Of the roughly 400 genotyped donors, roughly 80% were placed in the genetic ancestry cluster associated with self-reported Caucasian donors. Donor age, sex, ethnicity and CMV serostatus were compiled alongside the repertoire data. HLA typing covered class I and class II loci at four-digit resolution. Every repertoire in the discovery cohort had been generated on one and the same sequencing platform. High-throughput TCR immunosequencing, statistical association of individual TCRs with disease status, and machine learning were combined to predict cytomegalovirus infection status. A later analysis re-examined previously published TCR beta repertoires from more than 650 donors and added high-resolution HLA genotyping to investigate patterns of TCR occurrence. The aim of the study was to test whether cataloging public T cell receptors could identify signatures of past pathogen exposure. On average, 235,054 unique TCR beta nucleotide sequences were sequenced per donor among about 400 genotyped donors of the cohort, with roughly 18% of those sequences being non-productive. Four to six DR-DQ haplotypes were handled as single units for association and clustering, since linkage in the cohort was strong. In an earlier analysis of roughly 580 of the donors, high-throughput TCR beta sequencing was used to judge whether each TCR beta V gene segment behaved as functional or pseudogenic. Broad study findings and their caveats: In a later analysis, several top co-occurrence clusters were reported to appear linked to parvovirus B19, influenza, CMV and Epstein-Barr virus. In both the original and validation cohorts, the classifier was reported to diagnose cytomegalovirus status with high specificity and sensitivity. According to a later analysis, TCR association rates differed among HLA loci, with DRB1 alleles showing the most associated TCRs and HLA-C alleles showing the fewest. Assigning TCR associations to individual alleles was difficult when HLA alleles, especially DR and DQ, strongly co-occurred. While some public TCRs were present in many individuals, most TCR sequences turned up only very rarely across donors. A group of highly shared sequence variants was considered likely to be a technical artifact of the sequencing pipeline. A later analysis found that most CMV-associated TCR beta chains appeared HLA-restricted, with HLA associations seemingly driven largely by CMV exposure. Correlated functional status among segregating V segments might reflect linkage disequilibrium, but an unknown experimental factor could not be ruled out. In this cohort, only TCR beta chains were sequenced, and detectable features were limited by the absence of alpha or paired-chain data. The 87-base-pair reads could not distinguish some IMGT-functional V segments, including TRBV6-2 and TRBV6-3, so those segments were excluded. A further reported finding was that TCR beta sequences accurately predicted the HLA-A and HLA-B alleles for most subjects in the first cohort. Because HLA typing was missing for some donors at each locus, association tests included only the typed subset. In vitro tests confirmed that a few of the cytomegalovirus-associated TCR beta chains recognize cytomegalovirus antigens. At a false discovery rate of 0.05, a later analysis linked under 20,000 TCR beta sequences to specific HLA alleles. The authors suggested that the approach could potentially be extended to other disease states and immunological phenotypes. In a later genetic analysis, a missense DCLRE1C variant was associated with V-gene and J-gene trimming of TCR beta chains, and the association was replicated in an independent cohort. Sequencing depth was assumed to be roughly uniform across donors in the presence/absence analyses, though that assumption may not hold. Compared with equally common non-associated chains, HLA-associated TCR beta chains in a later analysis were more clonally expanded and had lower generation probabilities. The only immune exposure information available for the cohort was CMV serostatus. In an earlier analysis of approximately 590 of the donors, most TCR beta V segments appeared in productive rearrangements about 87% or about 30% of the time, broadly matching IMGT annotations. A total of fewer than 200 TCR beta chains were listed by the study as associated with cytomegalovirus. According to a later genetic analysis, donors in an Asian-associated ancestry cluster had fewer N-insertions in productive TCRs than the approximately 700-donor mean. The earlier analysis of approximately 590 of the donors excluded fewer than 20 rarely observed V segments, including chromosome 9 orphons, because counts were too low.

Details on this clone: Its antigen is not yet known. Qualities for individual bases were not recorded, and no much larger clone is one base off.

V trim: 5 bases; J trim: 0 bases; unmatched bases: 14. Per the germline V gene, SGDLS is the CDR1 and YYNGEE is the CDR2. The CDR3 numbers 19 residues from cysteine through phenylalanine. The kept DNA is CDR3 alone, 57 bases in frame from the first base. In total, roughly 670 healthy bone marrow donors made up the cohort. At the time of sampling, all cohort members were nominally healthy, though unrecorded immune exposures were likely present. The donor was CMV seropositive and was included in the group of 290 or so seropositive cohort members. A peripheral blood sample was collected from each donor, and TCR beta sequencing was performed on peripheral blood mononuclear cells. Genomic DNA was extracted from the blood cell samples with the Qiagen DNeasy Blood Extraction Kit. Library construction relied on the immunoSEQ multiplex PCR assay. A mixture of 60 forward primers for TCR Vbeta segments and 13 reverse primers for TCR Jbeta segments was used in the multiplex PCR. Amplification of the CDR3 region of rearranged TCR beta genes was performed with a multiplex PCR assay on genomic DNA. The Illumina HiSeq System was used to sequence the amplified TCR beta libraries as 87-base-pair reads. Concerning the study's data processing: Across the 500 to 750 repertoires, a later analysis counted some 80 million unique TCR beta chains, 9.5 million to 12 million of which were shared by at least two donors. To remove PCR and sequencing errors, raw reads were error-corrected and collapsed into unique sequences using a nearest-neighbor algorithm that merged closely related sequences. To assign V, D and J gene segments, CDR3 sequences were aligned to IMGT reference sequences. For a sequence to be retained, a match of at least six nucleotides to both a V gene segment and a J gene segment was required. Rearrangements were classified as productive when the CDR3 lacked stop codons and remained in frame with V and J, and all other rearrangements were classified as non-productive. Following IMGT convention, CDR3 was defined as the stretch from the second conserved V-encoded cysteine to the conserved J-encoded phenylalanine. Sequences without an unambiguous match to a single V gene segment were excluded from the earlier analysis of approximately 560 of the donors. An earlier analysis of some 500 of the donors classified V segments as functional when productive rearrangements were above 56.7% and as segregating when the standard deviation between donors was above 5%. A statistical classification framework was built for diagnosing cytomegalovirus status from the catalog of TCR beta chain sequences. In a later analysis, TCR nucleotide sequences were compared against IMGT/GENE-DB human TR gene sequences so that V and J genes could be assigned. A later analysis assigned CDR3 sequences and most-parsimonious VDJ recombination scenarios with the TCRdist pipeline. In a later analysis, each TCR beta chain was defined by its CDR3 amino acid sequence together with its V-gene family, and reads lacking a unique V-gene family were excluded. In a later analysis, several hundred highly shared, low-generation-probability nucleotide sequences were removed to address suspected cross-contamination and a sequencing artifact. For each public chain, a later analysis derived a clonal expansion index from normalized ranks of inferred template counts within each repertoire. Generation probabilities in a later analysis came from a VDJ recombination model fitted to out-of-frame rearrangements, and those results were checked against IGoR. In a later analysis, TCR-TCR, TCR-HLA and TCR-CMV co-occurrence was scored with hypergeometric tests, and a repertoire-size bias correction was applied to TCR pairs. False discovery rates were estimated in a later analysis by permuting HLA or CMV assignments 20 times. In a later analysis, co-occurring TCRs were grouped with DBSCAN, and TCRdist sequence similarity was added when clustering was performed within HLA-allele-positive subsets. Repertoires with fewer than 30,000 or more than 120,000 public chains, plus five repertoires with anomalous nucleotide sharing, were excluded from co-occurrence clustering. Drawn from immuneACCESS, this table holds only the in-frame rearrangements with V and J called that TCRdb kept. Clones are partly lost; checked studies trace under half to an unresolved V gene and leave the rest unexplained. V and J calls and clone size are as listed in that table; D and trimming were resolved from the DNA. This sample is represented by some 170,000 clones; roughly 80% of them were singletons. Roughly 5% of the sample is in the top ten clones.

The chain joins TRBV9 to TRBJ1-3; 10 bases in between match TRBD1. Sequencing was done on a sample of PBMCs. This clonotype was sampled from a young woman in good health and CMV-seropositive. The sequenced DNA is TGTGCCAGCAGTATCTTCGGGACAGGGGTTTCTTCCTCTGGAAACACCATATATTTT. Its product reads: CASSIFGTGVSSSGNTIYF.